This TCR beta chain was sequenced for a study of T-cell reconstitution after alpha-beta-depleted transplantation in children. General study points: T-cell counts and diversity at one year following transplant were attributed mainly to newly produced T cells.

Unique molecular identifiers were used to barcode this TCRbeta library. MiXCR, run by TCRdb on the PCR reads, gives a single entry per CDR3 protein. Altogether hundreds of thousands of distinct CDR3 sequences are present, 10% to 15% being singletons, with the ten largest covering roughly 2.3%. Concerning this clonotype: Its target is not known.

The TCR comes from a male patient between 5 and 17 years old who had a stem cell transplant for acute myeloid leukemia, so the T cells may come from the graft donor. The sample here was PBMCs, mostly from graft donor cells, taken 360 days after TCRalphabeta/CD19-depleted stem cell transplant.

CDR3: CSVENRADPYEQYF. The CDR3 DNA sequence: TGCAGCGTTGAGAATCGAGCGGACCCATACGAGCAGTACTTC. The rearrangement joins TRBV29-1 to TRBJ2-7; possibly TRBD2 for D (5 bases). Germline V gene sequence: CDR1 SQVTM, CDR2 ANQGSEA. Trimming took 3 bases from V and 4 from J, leaving 16 bases between them. This CDR3 is built from 14 residues.